Presented here are 20 T cell receptor beta chains from one specimen sequenced in a study of T-cell reconstitution after alpha-beta-depleted transplantation in children (dated by TCRdb to about 2016). Library preparation employed PCR. TCRdb names Illumina HiSeq 2500 as the instrument used. TCR libraries were prepared with molecular barcoding, using unique molecular identifiers to normalize TCRbeta repertoire quantification. TCRdb reworked the public reads: Q25 trimming with fastp, MiXCR clone assembly, productive beta chains retained. CDR3 protein duplicates are merged, each entry listing the most common genes and DNA. The sample table holds over 100,000 distinct CDR3 sequences, of which 10% were seen once. In total, the top ten clones hold less than 45% of the sample. This specimen's treatment or condition label, interpreted: allogeneic hematopoietic cell transplantation with graft depleted of TCRalphabeta T cells and CD19 B cells.

The specimen comprised PBMCs, sampled before TCRalphabeta/CD19-depleted stem cell transplant. The source of these receptors is a boy aged 2 to 9 with acute lymphoblastic leukemia, due to receive a stem cell transplant.

This clonotype has a count of ten or more. V usage is TRBV20-1 and J usage is TRBJ2-1; the D gene is possibly TRBD2 (6 bases). CDR1 and CDR2 from the germline V gene are DFQATT and SNEGSKA (reference sequence). The CDR3 spans 15 residues. V gave up 6 bases and J gave up 6 bases, with 21 bases separating them. The CDR3 region is CSAVPLRLAFNEQFF. CDR3 nucleotides: TGCAGTGCCGTTCCCCTGAGGCTAGCGTTCAATGAGCAGTTCTTC.

This clonotype was detected only a few times. The chain recombines TRBV5-1 with TRBJ2-1, with 9 bases lining up with TRBD2. CDR1 and CDR2 from the germline V gene are SGHRS and YFSETQ. The V and J ends lost 0 bases and 9 bases, in that order; junction bases with no gene match: 7. CDR3 length: 15 amino acids. DNA for the CDR3: TGCGCCAGCAGCTTGGATTCTAGCGGGAACCGTGAGCAGTTCTTC. It specifies CASSLDSSGNREQFF.

This clonotype was observed many times. This chain joins TRBV20-1 and TRBJ2-1, with 11 bases aligning to TRBD2. The trim removed 8 bases at V and 9 bases at J, leaving 15 bases unmatched. Per the germline V gene, CDR1 is DFQATT and CDR2 is SNEGSKA (reference sequence). This CDR3 has 15 residues. CDR3 in amino acids: CSTSTGLAGGGEQFF. The CDR3, as DNA: TGCAGTACTTCAACCGGGCTAGCGGGAGGTGGTGAGCAGTTCTTC.

This clonotype was seen a handful of times. This chain connects TRBV12-3 or TRBV12-4 to TRBJ2-6, with 9 bases fitting TRBD1. This CDR3 contains 19 residues. Trimming took 6 bases from V and 0 from J; bases not matched to a gene: 12. The CDR3 spells CASSFLGGTGSSGANVLTF. In DNA form, the CDR3 reads TGTGCCAGCAGCTTCCTGGGAGGGACAGGGAGCTCTGGGGCCAACGTCCTGACTTTC.

This clonotype was seen more than once but under ten times. The chain is built from TRBV27 and TRBJ1-1, with 7 nucleotides matching TRBD1. The CDR3 loop spans 18 amino acids. J lost 4 bases, V lost 5 bases, and 19 bases had no gene match. Germline V gene sequence: CDR1 MNHEY, CDR2 SMNVEV (reference sequence). CDR3 amino acids: CASSTIPLWTGPSTEAFF. In nucleotides, the CDR3 is TGTGCCAGCAGTACGATCCCCCTTTGGACAGGACCGAGCACTGAAGCTTTCTTT.

This clonotype was found a few times. V usage is TRBV24-1 and J usage is TRBJ2-3; no clear D gene. Germline CDR1 KGHDR, CDR2 SFDVKD. CDR3 length: 13 amino acids. Trimming stripped 4 bases from V and 2 bases from J, with 6 bases between. In DNA, the CDR3 is TGTGCCACCAGTGACAACCCCACAGATACGCAGTATTTT. Its translation is CATSDNPTDTQYF.

This clonotype was detected ten times or more. This CDR3 reads CSARASSSSGRLNEQFF. Here the CDR3 DNA reads TGCAGTGCTAGAGCATCGTCCTCTAGCGGGAGGCTCAATGAGCAGTTCTTC. The V and J genes are TRBV20-1 and TRBJ2-1; 11 bases match TRBD2. Unmatched junction bases numbered 11, after V lost 1 base and J lost 6 bases. Germline values: CDR1 DFQATT, CDR2 SNEGSKA (reference sequence). The CDR3 loop spans 17 amino acids.

This clonotype was seen only a few times. The chain combines TRBV7-8 with TRBJ2-1; 12 bases map to TRBD1. V shed 2 bases and J 7 bases; nucleotides not matched to a gene: 9. This CDR3 contains 17 residues. Germline V lookup: CDR1 SGHVS, CDR2 FQNEAQ. The CDR3 DNA reads as TGTGCCAGCAGCTTACCGGCCGGGACAGGGGGCATTAATGAGCAGTTCTTC. Translation: CASSLPAGTGGINEQFF.

This chain uses TRBV28 with TRBJ2-5; 10 bases match TRBD2. Germline-derived CDR1 and CDR2 are MDHEN and SYDVKM. The V segment lost 8 bases and the J segment 5 bases; nucleotides outside the gene matches: 8. There are 14 residues in the CDR3. The CDR3 spells CASAKREGHETQYF. Written as DNA, the CDR3 is TGTGCCAGCGCCAAGCGGGAGGGCCATGAGACCCAGTACTTC.

This clonotype was picked up a small number of times. This sequence joins TRBV28 and TRBJ1-4, with 9 bases matching TRBD1. V lost 4 bases to trimming and J lost 1 base; unmatched junction nucleotides: 7. The CDR3 extends over 17 amino acids. Per germline, CDR1 MDHEN and CDR2 SYDVKM. CDR3 region: CASSSIGQGKTNEKLFF. The CDR3 DNA follows: TGTGCCAGCAGTTCCATCGGACAGGGGAAAACTAATGAAAAACTGTTTTTT.

This clonotype has more than one count but fewer than ten. The chain recombines TRBV7-2 with TRBJ2-5; D is unresolved. V dropped 3 bases and J dropped 4 bases, with 6 bases sitting between them. The CDR3 spans 12 residues. Per the germline V gene, CDR1 is SGHTA and CDR2 is FQGNSA. The CDR3 sequence: CASSFNGETQYF. The CDR3, as DNA: TGTGCCAGCAGCTTCAATGGAGAGACCCAGTACTTC. Looking up the rest from reference TRBV7-2 and TRBJ2-5 gives the full variable domain: GAGVSQSPSNKVTEKGKDVELRCDPISGHTALYWYRQSLGQGLEFLIYFQGNSAPDKSGLPSDRFSAERTGGSVSTLTIQRTQQEDSAVYLCASSFNGETQYFGPGTRLLVL.

The CDR3 DNA reads as TGTGCCAGCAGCTTACAACAGGGGGCGCGGAACTATGGCTACACCTTC. It is translated as CASSLQQGARNYGYTF. V usage is TRBV7-9 and J usage is TRBJ1-2, with 9 nucleotides matching TRBD1. The V and J ends lost 2 bases and 2 bases, in that order; junction bases with no gene match: 6. CDR1 and CDR2 (germline): SEHNR, FQNEAQ (reference sequence). The CDR3 extends over 16 amino acids. Using reference TRBV7-9 and TRBJ1-2 for the parts outside the CDR3, the full variable domain is DTGVSQNPRHKITKRGQNVTFRCDPISEHNRLYWYRQTLGQGPEFLTYFQNEAQLEKSRLLSDRFSAERPKGSFSTLEIQRTEQGDSAMYLCASSLQQGARNYGYTFGSGTRLTVV.

The J gene is TRBJ2-1, the V gene TRBV20-1, with TRBD1 as a possible D gene (6 bases). Per the germline V gene, CDR1 is DFQATT and CDR2 is SNEGSKA (reference sequence). With 4 bases removed from V and 7 bases from J, the gap between germline ends came to 11 bases. CDR3 length: 12 residues. The CDR3 is CSAKDRLNEQFF. The CDR3 DNA follows: TGCAGTGCTAAGGACAGACTAAATGAGCAGTTCTTC.

This clonotype was picked up one time. CDR3 sequence (DNA): TGTGCCAGCAGCCAAGGACCTCCCTCCTACGAGCAGTACTTC. It yields the protein CASSQGPPSYEQYF. V is TRBV14 and J is TRBJ2-7; D is undetermined. The germline CDR1 and CDR2 sequences are SGHDN and FVKESK. Deletions cut 1 base from V and 0 bases from J, with 7 bases between. The CDR3 runs to 14 residues.

In its sample, this clonotype was seen a few times. The rearrangement joins TRBV3-1 to TRBJ2-7; the D gene is possibly TRBD2 (6 bases). The CDR3 extends over 15 amino acids. Germline lookup yields CDR1 LGHDT and CDR2 YNNKEL (reference sequence). V lost 4 bases to trimming and J lost 6 bases, with 19 bases between them. CDR3 DNA sequence: TGTGCCAGCAGCCCAAGGAGACTAGGTCTCGGCGAGCAGTACTTC. Residues: CASSPRRLGLGEQYF.

This clonotype was seen only a few times. The chain has TRBV4-2 and TRBJ1-3; 9 positions agree with TRBD1. CDR1 and CDR2 (germline): LGHNA, YNFKEQ. The CDR3 spans 13 residues. Trimming cost V 1 base and J 11 bases; bases outside gene matches: 3. CDR3 coding DNA: TGTGCCAGCAGCCAAGGGACAGGGGTGGCCATATATTTT. Translating gives CASSQGTGVAIYF.

The chain recombines TRBV29-1 with TRBJ1-5, with TRBD1 matching 11 bases. Germline loops: CDR1 SQVTM, CDR2 ANQGSEA. The CDR3 is made up of 13 amino acids. The V segment lost 6 bases and the J segment 7 bases; nucleotides outside the gene matches: 5. Written as DNA, the CDR3 is TGCAGCGTCTGGACAGGGGGCTTGCAGCCCCAGCATTTT. Its protein product is CSVWTGGLQPQHF.

In this sample, this clonotype is medium-sized (0.01 to 0.1%). This chain connects TRBV5-1 to TRBJ2-3; either TRBD1 or TRBD2 may supply D (5 bases each). The CDR3 totals 17 residues. Trimming removed 0 bases from V and 0 bases from J, with 14 bases in between. Looked up from germline, CDR1 is SGHRS and CDR2 is YFSETQ. The CDR3 region has the DNA TGCGCCAGCAGCTTGGGACACCGGGACCCTAGCACAGATACGCAGTATTTT. Translating gives CASSLGHRDPSTDTQYF.

This clonotype was counted a few times. The gene calls are TRBV4-1 and TRBJ2-1; D is undetermined. The CDR3 extends over 11 amino acids. Between the trimmed V and J ends, which lost 5 bases and 8 bases, there was a span of 7 bases. Germline assignment: CDR1 MGHRA and CDR2 YSYEKL. Here the CDR3 DNA reads TGCGCCAGCAGCAGGTACGATGAGCAGTTCTTC. It encodes CASSRYDEQFF.

The table lists this clonotype with many counts. The chain recombines TRBV20-1 with TRBJ2-1, with 11 bases lining up with TRBD2. CDR3 size: 14 residues. Germline loops: CDR1 DFQATT, CDR2 SNEGSKA (reference sequence). V lost 1 base, J lost 4 bases, and 0 bases stayed unmatched. CDR3 in amino acids: CSARGLAGYNEQFF. Written as DNA, the CDR3 is TGCAGTGCTAGAGGACTAGCGGGATACAATGAGCAGTTCTTC.